These 2 T cell receptor beta chains share one sample of origin, sequenced in a study of beta chain features in type 1 diabetes. Investigators reverse transcribed all isolated RNA, so they sequenced expressed TCRB transcripts. The repertoire was sequenced with immunoSEQ multiplex PCR; TCRdb's copy has only in-frame clones and lacks some. The table has hundreds of thousands of clones, 10% to 15% seen once; the top ten hold around 0.022%. No antigen has been identified for these receptors. Study conclusions and caveats: Moderately but significantly shorter TCRB CDR3s were found in Type 1 diabetes patients in all four CD4+ subsets.

What was sequenced was naive CD4+ T cells from blood. The receptors originated from a man aged 18 to 30 with type 1 diabetes.

This clone was found a few times. This chain connects TRBV12-5 to TRBJ2-5; 7 bases are shared with TRBD1. Germline V gene data show CDR1 as LGHNT and CDR2 as FRNRAP. The CDR3 contains 17 residues. V trimming: 6 bases; J trimming: 4 bases; junction bases outside the gene matches: 17. The CDR3 nucleotides read TGTGCTAGTGGCCCCCTCTCGACAGGGAATGTAGTAGAGACCCAGTACTTC. It codes for CASGPLSTGNVVETQYF. Full variable domain (remainder filled in from reference TRBV12-5 and TRBJ2-5): DARVTQTPRHKVTEMGQEVTMRCQPILGHNTVFWYRQTMMQGLELLAYFRNRAPLDDSGMPKDRFSAEMPDATLATLKIQPSEPRDSAVYFCASGPLSTGNVVETQYFGPGTRLLVL.

This clone was counted between two and nine times. The chain couples TRBV5-4 to TRBJ2-1, with 8 bases matching TRBD2. The J segment lost 2 bases and the V segment lost 4 bases, leaving 8 bases of the junction unmatched. CDR1 and CDR2 from the germline V gene are SGHNT and YYREEE (reference sequence). CDR3 length: 16 residues. The DNA for the CDR3 is TGTGCCAGCAGCCCCCAGGCAGCGGGGGCCTACAATGAGCAGTTCTTC. Translating it yields CASSPQAAGAYNEQFF.